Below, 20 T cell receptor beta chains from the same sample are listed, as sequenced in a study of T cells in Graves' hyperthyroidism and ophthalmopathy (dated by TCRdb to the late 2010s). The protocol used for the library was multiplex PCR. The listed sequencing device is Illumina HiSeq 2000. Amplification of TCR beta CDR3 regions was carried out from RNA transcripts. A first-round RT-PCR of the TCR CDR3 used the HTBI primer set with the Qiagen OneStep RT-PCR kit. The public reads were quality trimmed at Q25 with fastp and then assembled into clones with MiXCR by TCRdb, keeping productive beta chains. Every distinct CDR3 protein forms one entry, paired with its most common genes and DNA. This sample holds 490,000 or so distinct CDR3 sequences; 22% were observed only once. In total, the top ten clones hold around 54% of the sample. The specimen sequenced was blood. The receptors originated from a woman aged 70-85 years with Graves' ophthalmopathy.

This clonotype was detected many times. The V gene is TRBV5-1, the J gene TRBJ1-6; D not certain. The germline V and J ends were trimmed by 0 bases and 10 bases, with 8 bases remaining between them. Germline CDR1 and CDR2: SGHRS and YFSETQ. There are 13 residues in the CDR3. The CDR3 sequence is CASSLAEESPLHF. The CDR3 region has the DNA TGCGCCAGCAGCTTGGCCGAGGAGTCACCCCTCCACTTT.

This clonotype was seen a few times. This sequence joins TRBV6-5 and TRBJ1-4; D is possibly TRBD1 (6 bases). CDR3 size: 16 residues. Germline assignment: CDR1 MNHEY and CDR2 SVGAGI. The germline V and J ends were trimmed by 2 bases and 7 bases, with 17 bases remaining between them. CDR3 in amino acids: CASSYPGPGAGEKLFF. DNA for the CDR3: TGTGCCAGCAGTTACCCCGGGCCAGGGGCCGGTGAAAAACTGTTTTTT.

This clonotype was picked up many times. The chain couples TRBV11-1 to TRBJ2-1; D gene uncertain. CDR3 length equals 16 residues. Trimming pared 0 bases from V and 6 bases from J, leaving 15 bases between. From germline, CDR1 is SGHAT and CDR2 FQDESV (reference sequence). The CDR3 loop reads CASSLATSYPLNEQFF. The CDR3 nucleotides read TGTGCCAGCAGCTTAGCGACAAGTTACCCCCTCAATGAGCAGTTCTTC.

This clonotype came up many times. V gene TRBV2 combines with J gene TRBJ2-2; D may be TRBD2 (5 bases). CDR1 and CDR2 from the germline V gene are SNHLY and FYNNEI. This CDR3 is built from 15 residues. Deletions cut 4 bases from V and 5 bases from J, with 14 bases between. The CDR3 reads CASSGEGVRTGELFF. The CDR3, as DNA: TGTGCCAGCAGTGGAGAGGGAGTCCGGACCGGGGAGCTGTTTTTT.

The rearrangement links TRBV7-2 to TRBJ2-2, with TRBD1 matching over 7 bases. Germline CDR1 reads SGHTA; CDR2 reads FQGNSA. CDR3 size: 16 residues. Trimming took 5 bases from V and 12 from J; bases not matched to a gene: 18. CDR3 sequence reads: CASSNIAPGQRRKLFF. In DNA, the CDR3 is TGTGCCAGCAGCAACATAGCCCCGGGACAGAGACGGAAGCTGTTTTTT. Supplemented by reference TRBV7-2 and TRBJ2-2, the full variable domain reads GAGVSQSPSNKVTEKGKDVELRCDPISGHTALYWYRQSLGQGLEFLIYFQGNSAPDKSGLPSDRFSAERTGGSVSTLTIQRTQQEDSAVYLCASSNIAPGQRRKLFFGEGSRLTVL.

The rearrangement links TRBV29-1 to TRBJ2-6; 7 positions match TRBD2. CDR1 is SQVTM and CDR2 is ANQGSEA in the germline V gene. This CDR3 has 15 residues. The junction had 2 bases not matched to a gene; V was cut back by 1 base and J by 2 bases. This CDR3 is CSVEGGSTGANVLTF. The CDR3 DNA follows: TGCAGCGTTGAAGGCGGGAGTACTGGGGCCAACGTCCTGACTTTC.

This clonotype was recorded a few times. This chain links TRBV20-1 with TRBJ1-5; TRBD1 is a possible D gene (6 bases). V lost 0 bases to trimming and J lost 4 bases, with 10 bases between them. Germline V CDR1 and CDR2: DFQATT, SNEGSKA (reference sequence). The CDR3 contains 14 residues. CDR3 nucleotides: TGCAGTGCTAGAGATCCTCAGGGGAATCAGCCCCAGCATTTT. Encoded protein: CSARDPQGNQPQHF.

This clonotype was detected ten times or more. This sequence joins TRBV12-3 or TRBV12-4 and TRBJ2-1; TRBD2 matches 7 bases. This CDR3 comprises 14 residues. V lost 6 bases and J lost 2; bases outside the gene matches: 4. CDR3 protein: CASRLGTTYNEQFF. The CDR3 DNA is TGTGCCAGCAGGTTGGGGACTACCTACAATGAGCAGTTCTTC.

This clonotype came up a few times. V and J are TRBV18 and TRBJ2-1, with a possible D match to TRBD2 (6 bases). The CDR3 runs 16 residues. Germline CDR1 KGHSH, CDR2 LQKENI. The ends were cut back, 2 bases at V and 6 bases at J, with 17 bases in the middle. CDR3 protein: CASSPEIPGVGNEQFF. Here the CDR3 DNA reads TGTGCCAGCTCACCAGAAATCCCGGGAGTGGGCAATGAGCAGTTCTTC.

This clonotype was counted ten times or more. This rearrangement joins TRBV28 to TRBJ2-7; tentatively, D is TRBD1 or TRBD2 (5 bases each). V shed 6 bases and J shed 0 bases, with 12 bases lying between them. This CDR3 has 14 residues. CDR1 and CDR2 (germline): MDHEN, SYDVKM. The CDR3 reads CASSPGTFSYEQYF. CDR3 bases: TGTGCCAGCAGCCCCGGGACGTTCTCCTACGAGCAGTACTTC. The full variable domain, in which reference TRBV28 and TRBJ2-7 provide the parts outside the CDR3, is DVKVTQSSRYLVKRTGEKVFLECVQDMDHENMFWYRQDPGLGLRLIYFSYDVKMKEKGDIPEGYSVSREKKERFSLILESASTNQTSMYLCASSPGTFSYEQYFGPGTRLTVT.

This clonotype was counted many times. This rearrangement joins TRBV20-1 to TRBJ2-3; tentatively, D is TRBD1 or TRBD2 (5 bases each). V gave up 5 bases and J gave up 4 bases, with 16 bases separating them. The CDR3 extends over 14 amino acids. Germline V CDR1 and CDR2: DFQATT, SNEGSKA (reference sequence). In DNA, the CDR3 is TGCAGTGCTCGGAGGTCAGGGTCAGCAGATACGCAGTATTTT. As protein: CSARRSGSADTQYF.

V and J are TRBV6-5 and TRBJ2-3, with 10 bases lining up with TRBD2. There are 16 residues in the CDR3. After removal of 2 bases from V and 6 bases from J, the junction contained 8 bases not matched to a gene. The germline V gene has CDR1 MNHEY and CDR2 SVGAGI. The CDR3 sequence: CASSYGLAGAGDTQYF. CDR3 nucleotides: TGTGCCAGCAGTTACGGGCTAGCGGGAGCGGGGGATACGCAGTATTTT.

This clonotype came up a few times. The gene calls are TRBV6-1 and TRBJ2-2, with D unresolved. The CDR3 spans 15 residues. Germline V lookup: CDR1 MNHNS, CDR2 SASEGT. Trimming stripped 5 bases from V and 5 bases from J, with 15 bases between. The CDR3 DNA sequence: TGTGCCAGCAGTAACGACGGCTTGGGGACCGGGGAGCTGTTTTTT. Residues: CASSNDGLGTGELFF.

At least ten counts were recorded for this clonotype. This chain's CDR3 is CASSREVNTEAFF. The CDR3 DNA is TGTGCCAGCAGCAGGGAGGTGAACACTGAAGCTTTCTTT. The genes are TRBV2 and TRBJ1-1; tentatively, D is TRBD1 (5 bases). The CDR3 has 13 residues. Germline V gene sequence: CDR1 SNHLY, CDR2 FYNNEI. V gave up 6 bases and J gave up 0 bases, with 8 bases separating them.

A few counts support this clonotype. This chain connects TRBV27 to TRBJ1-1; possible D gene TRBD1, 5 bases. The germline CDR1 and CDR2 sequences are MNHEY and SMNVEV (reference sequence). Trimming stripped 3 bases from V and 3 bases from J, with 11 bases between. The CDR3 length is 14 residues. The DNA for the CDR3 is TGTGCCAGCAGTTTTGTGGGGCGGGACACTGAAGCTTTCTTT. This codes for CASSFVGRDTEAFF.

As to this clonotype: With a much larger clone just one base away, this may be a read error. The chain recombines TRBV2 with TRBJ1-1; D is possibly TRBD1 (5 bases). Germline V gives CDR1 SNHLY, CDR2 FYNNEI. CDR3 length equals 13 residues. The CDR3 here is CASTRDMNTVAFF. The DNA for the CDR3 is TGTGCCAGCACCAGGGATATGAACACTGTAGCTTTCTTT.

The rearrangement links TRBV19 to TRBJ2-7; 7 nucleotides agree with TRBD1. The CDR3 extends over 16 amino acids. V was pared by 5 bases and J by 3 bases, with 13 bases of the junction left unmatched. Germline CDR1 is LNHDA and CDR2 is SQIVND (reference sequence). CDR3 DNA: TGTGCCAGTAGTGTCTCCGGGACAGAGTGGGACTACGAGCAGTACTTC. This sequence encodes CASSVSGTEWDYEQYF.

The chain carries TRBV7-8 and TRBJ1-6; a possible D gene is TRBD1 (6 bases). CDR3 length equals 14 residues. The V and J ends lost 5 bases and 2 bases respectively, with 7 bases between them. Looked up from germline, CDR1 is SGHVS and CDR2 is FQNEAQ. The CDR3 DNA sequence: TGTGCCAGCAGCCCAGGGGCCTATAATTCACCCCTCCACTTT. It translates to CASSPGAYNSPLHF.

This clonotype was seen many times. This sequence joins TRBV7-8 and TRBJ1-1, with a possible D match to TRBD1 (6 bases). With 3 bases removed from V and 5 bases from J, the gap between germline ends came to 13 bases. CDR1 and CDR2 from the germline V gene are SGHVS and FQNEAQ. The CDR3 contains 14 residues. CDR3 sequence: CASSFGGLGTEAFF. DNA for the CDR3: TGTGCCAGCAGCTTTGGGGGGCTGGGGACTGAAGCTTTCTTT.

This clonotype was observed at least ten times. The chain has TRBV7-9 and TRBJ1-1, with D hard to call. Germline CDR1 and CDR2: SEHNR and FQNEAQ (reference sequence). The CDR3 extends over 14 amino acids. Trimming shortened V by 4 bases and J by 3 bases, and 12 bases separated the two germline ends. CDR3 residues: CASSSIRNYTEAFF. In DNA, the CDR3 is TGTGCCAGCAGCTCTATACGAAATTACACTGAAGCTTTCTTT.